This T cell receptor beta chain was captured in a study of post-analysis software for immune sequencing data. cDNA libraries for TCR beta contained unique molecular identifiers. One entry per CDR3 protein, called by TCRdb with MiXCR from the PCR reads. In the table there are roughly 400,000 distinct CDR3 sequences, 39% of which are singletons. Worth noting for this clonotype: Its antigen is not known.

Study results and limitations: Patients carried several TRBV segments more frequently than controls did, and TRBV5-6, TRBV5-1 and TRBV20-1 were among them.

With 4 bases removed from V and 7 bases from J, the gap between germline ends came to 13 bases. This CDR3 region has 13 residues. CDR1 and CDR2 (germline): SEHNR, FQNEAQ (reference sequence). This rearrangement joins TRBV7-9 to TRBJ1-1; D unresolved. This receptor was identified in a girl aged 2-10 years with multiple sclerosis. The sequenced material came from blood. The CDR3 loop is CASSSYFTVEAFF. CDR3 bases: TGTGCCAGCAGCTCTTACTTCACGGTTGAAGCTTTCTTT.